The 25 T cell receptor beta chains below come from one sample, sequenced in a study of beta chain features in type 1 diabetes. Sequencing targeted expressed TCRB transcripts, as all isolated RNA had been reverse transcribed. Here immunoSEQ multiplex PCR was the method, and the copy in TCRdb shows in-frame clones only, minus some. In the table there are more than 130,000 clones, less than 9% of which are singletons. What was sequenced was central memory CD4+ T cells from blood. These receptors were obtained from a woman aged 25 to 45 in good health.

This clone was counted at least ten times. The genes are TRBV28 and TRBJ2-4, with D perhaps matching TRBD1 (5 bases). The CDR3 is made up of 13 amino acids. Trimming removed 2 bases from V and 5 bases from J, with 7 bases in between. The germline gives CDR1 MDHEN, CDR2 SYDVKM. The CDR3 sequence is CASSLRGENIQYF. CDR3 bases: TGTGCCAGCAGTTTAAGGGGCGAAAACATTCAGTACTTC.

The V and J genes are TRBV7-9 and TRBJ2-5; D ambiguous. Germline V gives CDR1 SEHNR, CDR2 FQNEAQ (reference sequence). The V gene lost 3 bases and the J gene lost 2 bases, with 7 bases spanning the gap. The CDR3 has 13 residues. CDR3 bases: TGTGCCAGCAGCTTTGCAACACAAGAGACCCAGTACTTC. Translating it yields CASSFATQETQYF. The full variable domain, its missing parts supplied by reference TRBV7-9 and TRBJ2-5, is DTGVSQNPRHKITKRGQNVTFRCDPISEHNRLYWYRQTLGQGPEFLTYFQNEAQLEKSRLLSDRFSAERPKGSFSTLEIQRTEQGDSAMYLCASSFATQETQYFGPGTRLLVL.

The chain links TRBV5-1 to TRBJ2-1; D perhaps matches TRBD1 (7 bases). V was shortened by 1 base and J by 8 bases, with 19 bases between the two germline ends. The CDR3 consists of 16 residues. Germline V CDR1 and CDR2: SGHRS, YFSETQ. The CDR3 spells CASSLWGAQQGHEQFF. The CDR3 DNA is TGCGCCAGCAGCTTGTGGGGGGCGCAACAGGGGCATGAGCAGTTCTTC.

This chain joins TRBV2 and TRBJ2-5; 8 nucleotides match TRBD2. With 3 bases clipped from V and 5 bases from J, the junction kept 11 bases outside the gene matches. The CDR3 loop spans 16 amino acids. Germline-derived CDR1 and CDR2 are SNHLY and FYNNEI. For the CDR3, the DNA is TGTGCCAGCAGTGAGGGAGGGAGCGGGAGTTCTGAGACCCAGTACTTC. As protein: CASSEGGSGSSETQYF.

The chain employs TRBV6-1 and TRBJ2-7, with 7 bases fitting TRBD1. There are 15 residues in the CDR3. V lost 4 bases and J lost 1; bases outside the gene matches: 7. Germline assignment: CDR1 MNHNS and CDR2 SASEGT. The DNA of the CDR3 is TGTGCCAGCAGTGTGTCCGTGACAGGGTCCTACGAGCAGTACTTC. Amino acid sequence: CASSVSVTGSYEQYF.

This clone was recorded many times. V is TRBV30 and J is TRBJ1-2, with D perhaps matching TRBD1 (5 bases). V was cut by 3 bases and J by 5 bases, with 16 bases left in between. Germline V lookup: CDR1 GTSNPN, CDR2 SVGIG (reference sequence). The CDR3 runs to 14 residues. The CDR3 is CAWSPPGGEYGYTF. The CDR3 DNA sequence: TGTGCCTGGAGCCCCCCCGGAGGGGAGTATGGCTACACCTTC.

The chain is built from TRBV7-9 and TRBJ2-2; TRBD2 might be the D (5 bases). With 3 bases removed from V and 6 bases from J, the gap between germline ends came to 11 bases. The CDR3 consists of 14 residues. The germline gives CDR1 SEHNR, CDR2 FQNEAQ (reference sequence). CDR3 sequence: CASSFGDWAGELFF. As DNA, the CDR3 is TGTGCCAGCAGCTTCGGGGATTGGGCCGGGGAGCTGTTTTTT.

The chain uses TRBV4-1 and TRBJ2-2; TRBD2 aligns across 13 bases. The length of the CDR3 is 19 residues. V shed 0 bases, J shed 0 bases, and the junction held 4 bases outside the gene matches. The germline V gene has CDR1 MGHRA and CDR2 YSYEKL. Written as DNA, the CDR3 is TGCGCCAGCAGCCAAGAACTAGCGGGAGGGTCTGCGAACACCGGGGAGCTGTTTTTT. It encodes CASSQELAGGSANTGELFF.

This rearrangement joins TRBV4-1 to TRBJ2-2; TRBD2 aligns across 7 bases. The CDR3 contains 17 residues. Per the germline V gene, CDR1 is MGHRA and CDR2 is YSYEKL. V lost 4 bases to trimming and J lost 0 bases; unmatched junction nucleotides: 8. The CDR3 coding sequence is TGCGCCAGCAGCCTTCTACCGAGCGGGGCGAACACCGGGGAGCTGTTTTTT. It specifies CASSLLPSGANTGELFF.

This chain joins TRBV14 and TRBJ2-7, with 16 bases fitting TRBD2. The CDR3 sequence is 15 residues long. CDR1 is SGHDN, CDR2 FVKESK, per germline. The ends lost 2 bases at V and 8 bases at J; junction bases unmatched: 3. The DNA of the CDR3 is TGTGCCAGCAGCCAAATGGGACTAGCGGGAGGGCAGCAGTACTTC. This encodes CASSQMGLAGGQQYF.

The chain couples TRBV11-2 to TRBJ2-7; 9 positions match TRBD1. Per the germline V gene, CDR1 is SGHAT and CDR2 is FQNNGV. The V gene end was trimmed by 1 base and the J gene end by 7 bases; junction bases not matched to a gene: 8. The CDR3 is 15 amino acids. The CDR3 loop is CASSLGGTGMREQYF. As DNA, the CDR3 is TGTGCCAGCAGCTTAGGCGGGACAGGGATGAGGGAGCAGTACTTC.

This clone was detected a few times. This chain links TRBV9 with TRBJ2-7, with TRBD1 matching 7 bases. CDR1 is SGDLS, CDR2 YYNGEE, per germline. CDR3 length equals 15 residues. V lost 0 bases, J lost 4 bases, and 7 bases stayed unmatched. The DNA of the CDR3 is TGTGCCAGCAGCGTAGACGGGACAGTCAGATACGAGCAGTACTTC. Translating it yields CASSVDGTVRYEQYF. Full variable domain (missing parts from reference TRBV9 and TRBJ2-7): DSGVTQTPKHLITATGQRVTLRCSPRSGDLSVYWYQQSLDQGLQFLIQYYNGEERAKGNILERFSAQQFPDLHSELNLSSLELGDSALYFCASSVDGTVRYEQYFGPGTRLTVT.

This clone was seen a few times. The J gene is TRBJ1-4, the V gene TRBV30, with 7 bases fitting TRBD1. With 2 bases clipped from V and 5 bases from J, the junction kept 2 bases outside the gene matches. Germline V gene lookup returns CDR1 GTSNPN and CDR2 SVGIG (reference sequence). The CDR3 loop spans 13 amino acids. CDR3 residues: CAWSPRGNEKLFF. The CDR3 region has the DNA TGTGCCTGGAGTCCCAGGGGGAATGAAAAACTGTTTTTT.

This clone came up a few times. Within the sample, other DNA sequences also encode this same CDR3. CDR3 bases: TGTGCCAGCAGCCCTCGTGGCGGGCTAGCGGTCCAAGAGACCCAGTACTTC. Its translation is CASSPRGGLAVQETQYF. This sequence joins TRBV7-2 and TRBJ2-5; 7 bases agree with TRBD2. CDR1 and CDR2 (germline): SGHTA, FQGNSA. The CDR3 covers 17 residues. V dropped 5 bases and J dropped 1; count of bases not matched to a gene: 13.

This chain uses TRBV11-2 with TRBJ1-5, with D maybe TRBD1 (5 bases). The CDR3 has 13 residues. Deletions cut 0 bases from V and 5 bases from J, with 5 bases between. Germline V lookup: CDR1 SGHAT, CDR2 FQNNGV. The CDR3 nucleotides are TGTGCCAGCAGCTTAGAGACAGATCAGCCCCAGCATTTT. Translation: CASSLETDQPQHF.

This clone was seen only a few times. This sequence joins TRBV18 and TRBJ1-4, with 7 bases identical to TRBD1. Germline V gene lookup returns CDR1 KGHSH and CDR2 LQKENI. The CDR3 runs 15 residues. Trimming at V came to 4 bases and at J to 6 bases, leaving 8 bases not matched to a gene. The CDR3 DNA reads TGTGCCAGCTCACAGGACAGGAACAGCGATGAAAAACTGTTTTTT. It codes for CASSQDRNSDEKLFF.

The sample holds many counts of this clone. The chain has TRBV7-9 and TRBJ2-4, with D perhaps TRBD2 (6 bases). The germline CDR1 and CDR2 sequences are SEHNR and FQNEAQ (reference sequence). This CDR3 is built from 16 residues. The V gene lost 4 bases and the J gene lost 0 bases, with 13 bases spanning the gap. In DNA form, the CDR3 reads TGTGCCAGCAGCTCAGGAGGGGTGGTAGCCAAAAACATTCAGTACTTC. Residues: CASSSGGVVAKNIQYF.

Comments on this clone: Other DNA sequences in this specimen translate into the identical CDR3. This chain uses TRBV7-3 with TRBJ2-3; TRBD2 agrees at 11 bases. Germline V gene lookup returns CDR1 SGHTA and CDR2 FQGTGA. The CDR3 is 15 residues long. The V and J ends lost 5 bases and 3 bases, in that order; junction bases with no gene match: 4. In DNA, the CDR3 is TGTGCCAGCAGCACTGGGACTAGCGGAACAGATACGCAGTATTTT. Translated, it gives CASSTGTSGTDTQYF. The full variable domain, in which reference TRBV7-3 and TRBJ2-3 provide the parts outside the CDR3, is GAGVSQTPSNKVTEKGKYVELRCDPISGHTALYWYRQSLGQGPEFLIYFQGTGAADDSGLPNDRFFAVRPEGSVSTLKIQRTERGDSAVYLCASSTGTSGTDTQYFGPGTRLTVL.

This clone was counted only a few times. The CDR3 loop is CASKGGLGETQYF. The CDR3 DNA reads TGTGCCAGCAAAGGAGGTCTGGGAGAGACCCAGTACTTC. The gene calls are TRBV2 and TRBJ2-5, with D tentatively TRBD2 (5 bases). Trimming took off 7 bases at V and 4 bases at J, with 13 bases between the two ends. The CDR3 runs 13 residues. CDR1 and CDR2 (germline): SNHLY, FYNNEI.

The V gene is TRBV14, the J gene TRBJ2-7, with D maybe TRBD1 (6 bases). Between the trimmed V and J ends, which lost 3 bases and 2 bases, there was a span of 20 bases. Germline CDR1 is SGHDN and CDR2 is FVKESK. This CDR3 is 17 amino acids long. The DNA for the CDR3 is TGTGCCAGCAGCCACATAGGGGGTATTTCCCCCACCTACGAGCAGTACTTC. Translated: CASSHIGGISPTYEQYF.

This clone was seen only a few times. The chain couples TRBV19 to TRBJ2-1; possible D gene TRBD2, 5 bases. Trimming stripped 5 bases from V and 7 bases from J, with 18 bases between. CDR3 length: 15 amino acids. The germline V gene encodes CDR1 LNHDA and CDR2 SQIVND (reference sequence). CDR3 region: CASSDTRVGLNEQFF. The CDR3 nucleotides are TGTGCCAGTAGTGATACTAGGGTTGGGTTAAATGAGCAGTTCTTC.

J is TRBJ1-1 and V is TRBV19; unclear D gene. CDR3 length: 17 residues. Deletions cut 5 bases from V and 0 bases from J, with 19 bases between. Per the germline V gene, CDR1 is LNHDA and CDR2 is SQIVND (reference sequence). The CDR3 here is CASSQFGGRWMNTEAFF. DNA for the CDR3: TGTGCCAGTAGTCAGTTCGGAGGCCGCTGGATGAACACTGAAGCTTTCTTT.

In this sample, this clone turned up a few times. The chain links TRBV7-2 to TRBJ2-4; 7 positions agree with TRBD1. The CDR3 length is 17 residues. V was clipped by 1 base and J by 0 bases; unmatched bases: 6. Germline lookup yields CDR1 SGHTA and CDR2 FQGNSA. The DNA for the CDR3 is TGTGCCAGCAGCTTAGGTCAAGCAGGGGGAGCCAAAAACATTCAGTACTTC. This gives the protein CASSLGQAGGAKNIQYF.

This clone was found a few times. The chain carries TRBV18 and TRBJ2-5; 12 nucleotides align to TRBD2. V shed 3 bases and J 4 bases; nucleotides not matched to a gene: 9. Germline CDR1 and CDR2: KGHSH and LQKENI. The CDR3 spans 17 residues. The CDR3 DNA reads TGTGCCAGCTCACCGGCGACTAGCGGGAGAAGGGGAGAGACCCAGTACTTC. Amino acids: CASSPATSGRRGETQYF. Filled out from reference TRBV18 and TRBJ2-5, the complete variable domain reads NAGVMQNPRHLVRRRGQEARLRCSPMKGHSHVYWYRQLPEEGLKFMVYLQKENIIDESGMPKERFSAEFPKEGPSILRIQQVVRGDSAAYFCASSPATSGRRGETQYFGPGTRLLVL.

The V call is TRBV5-1, the J call TRBJ2-3; 10 nucleotides agree with TRBD2. Germline CDR1 is SGHRS and CDR2 is YFSETQ. V shed 4 bases and J 4 bases; nucleotides not matched to a gene: 3. This CDR3 spans 14 amino acids. The CDR3, as DNA: TGCGCCAGCAGCATGGGGACTAGCGCAGATACGCAGTATTTT. It is translated as CASSMGTSADTQYF.